This is a list of T cell receptor beta chains from one sample in a study of T-cell reconstitution after alpha-beta-depleted transplantation in children. Via MiXCR, TCRdb re-called the PCR reads, giving one row per CDR3 protein. Among 700,000 to 950,000 distinct CDR3 sequences listed, approximately 15% were seen once. The sample consisted of PBMCs, mostly from graft donor cells, taken 360 days after TCRalphabeta/CD19-depleted stem cell transplant. These receptors all stem from a male patient between 5 and 17 years old who had a stem cell transplant for acute lymphoblastic leukemia, so the T cells may come from the graft donor. CDR3s include the opening cysteine and the closing phenylalanine or tryptophan.

V,J,CDR3
TRBV18,TRBJ2-2,CASSPTLKDTGELFF
TRBV12-3/TRBV12-4,TRBJ1-4,CASSLASGNEKLFF
TRBV27,TRBJ2-7,CASSTPGEYEQYF
TRBV7-6,TRBJ1-4,CASSPKINRVTNEKLFF
TRBV27,TRBJ2-7,CASKPDRGLALGEQYF
TRBV27,TRBJ2-6,CASSKGRTPTRSGANVLTF
TRBV24-1,TRBJ1-1,CATSGDNGGSTEAFF
TRBV6-1,TRBJ2-2,CAIQYRSTGELFF
TRBV12-3/TRBV12-4,TRBJ2-7,CASSLRTGVTEQYF
TRBV7-6,TRBJ1-1,CASSYHRATGDTEAFF
TRBV29-1,TRBJ2-1,CSVVGASGQNEQFF
TRBV12-3/TRBV12-4,TRBJ2-1,CASSPGSVSEQFF
TRBV5-1,TRBJ2-7,CASSSPSPGQGIDEQYF
TRBV7-7,TRBJ2-7,CASRFSGRPTYEQYF
TRBV2,TRBJ2-3,CASSEDRWADTQYF
TRBV18,TRBJ2-2,CASSPDPSGELFF
TRBV10-3,TRBJ2-5,CAISPGLLAETQYF
TRBV5-1,TRBJ2-5,CASRNRQQETQYF
TRBV12-3/TRBV12-4,TRBJ2-1,CASRHALAGGNEQFF
TRBV4-1,TRBJ1-1,CASSPIPGALGEAFF
TRBV6-5,TRBJ2-2,CASSYGQGAGELFF
TRBV5-8,TRBJ2-6,CASSLAGFQAGANVLTF
TRBV27,TRBJ1-4,CASNFRGLGEKLFF
TRBV6-5,TRBJ1-4,CASSYGQSNEKLFF
TRBV5-1,TRBJ2-7,CASSLEGRRSYEQYF
TRBV20-1,TRBJ1-5,CSAIAGPLNQPQHF
TRBV5-1,TRBJ2-3,CASSPAVGGDTQYF
TRBV9,TRBJ2-1,CASSFTLAGDKFF
TRBV7-2,TRBJ2-7,CASSLKGESHEQYF
TRBV6-4,TRBJ2-1,CASSGLAGGPGSYNEQFF
TRBV9,TRBJ2-7,CASSSLSGSGSYEQYF
TRBV2,TRBJ2-2,CAGTRQAYGELFF
TRBV5-1,TRBJ2-1,CASKNEQLRINNEQFF
TRBV2,TRBJ1-2,CASSEVGGQNYGYTF
TRBV5-1,TRBJ2-1,CASSTQGPNEQFF
TRBV10-1,TRBJ2-7,CASTKGKSYEQYF
TRBV5-1,TRBJ2-2,CASSSLMVANTGELFF
TRBV20-1,TRBJ2-1,CSARERTLTSGIDLFLYNEQFF
TRBV7-6,TRBJ1-1,CASSLARQGEAFF
TRBV5-1,TRBJ2-7,CASSFQQGRTGEQYF
TRBV7-7,TRBJ2-2,CASSLEGNREWTGELFF
TRBV9,TRBJ2-7,CASSVGGSGVSYEQYF
TRBV10-1,TRBJ1-2,CASRPGTGNDGYTF
TRBV7-9,TRBJ2-7,CASLRTELSYEQYF
TRBV5-1,TRBJ2-7,CASNPPGIDYEQYF
TRBV12-5,TRBJ1-5,CASGLVPGTVSDQPQHF
TRBV5-1,TRBJ2-7,CASSFRDRAYYEQYF
TRBV7-6,TRBJ1-3,CASSEAGFGNTIYF
TRBV27,TRBJ2-1,CASSLAGNSYNEQFF